This T cell receptor beta chain derives from a study of PD-L1 blockade in urothelial cancer. Study-level points and caveats: TCR clonality was measured in pretreatment peripheral blood. Clonality below the median predicted better survival.

A remark on this clone: The target antigen is unknown.

The time point is: pretreatment peripheral blood. Clones were sequenced by immunoSEQ multiplex PCR, and TCRdb holds only the in-frame ones, with some missing. The table records 37,000 or so clones, under 90% of them present only once. The CDR3 spans 17 residues. Germline lookup yields CDR1 MGHRA and CDR2 YSYEKL. The germline V and J ends were trimmed by 0 bases and 0 bases, with 12 bases remaining between them. The J gene is TRBJ2-1, the V gene TRBV4-1; unclear D gene. This material consisted of PBMCs, taken around atezolizumab (anti-PD-L1) treatment. This clonotype was obtained from a man aged 55 to 69 with urothelial cancer. This chain's CDR3 is CASSQDFAESSYNEQFF. In DNA, the CDR3 is TGCGCCAGCAGCCAAGACTTCGCGGAGAGCTCCTACAATGAGCAGTTCTTC.